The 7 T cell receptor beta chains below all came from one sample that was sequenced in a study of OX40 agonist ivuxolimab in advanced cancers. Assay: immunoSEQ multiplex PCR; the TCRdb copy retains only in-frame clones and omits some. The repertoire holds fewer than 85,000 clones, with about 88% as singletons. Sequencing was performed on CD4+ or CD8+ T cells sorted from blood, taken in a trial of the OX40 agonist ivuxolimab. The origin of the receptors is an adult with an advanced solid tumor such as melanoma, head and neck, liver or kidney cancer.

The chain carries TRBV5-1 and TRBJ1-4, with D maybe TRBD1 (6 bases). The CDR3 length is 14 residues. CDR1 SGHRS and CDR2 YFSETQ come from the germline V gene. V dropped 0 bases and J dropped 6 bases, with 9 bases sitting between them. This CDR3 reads CASSLAGDDEKLFF. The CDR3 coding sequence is TGCGCCAGCAGCTTGGCAGGGGATGATGAAAAACTGTTTTTT. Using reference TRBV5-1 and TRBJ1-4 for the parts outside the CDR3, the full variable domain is KAGVTQTPRYLIKTRGQQVTLSCSPISGHRSVSWYQQTPGQGLQFLFEYFSETQRNKGNFPGRFSGRQFSNSRSEMNVSTLELGDSALYLCASSLAGDDEKLFFGSGTQLSVL.

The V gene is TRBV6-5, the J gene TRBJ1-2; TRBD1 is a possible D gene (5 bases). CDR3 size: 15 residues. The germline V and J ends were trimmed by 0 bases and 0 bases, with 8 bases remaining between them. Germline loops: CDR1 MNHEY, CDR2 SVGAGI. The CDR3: CASSYSRGANYGYTF. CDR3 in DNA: TGTGCCAGCAGTTACTCTAGGGGTGCTAACTATGGCTACACCTTC.

DNA for the CDR3: TGTGCCAGCAGCTACACAGGGGCCCCTGAAGCTTTCTTT. It encodes CASSYTGAPEAFF. The chain combines TRBV11-3 with TRBJ1-1, with 7 nucleotides matching TRBD1. Trimming took 4 bases from V and 6 from J; bases not matched to a gene: 5. The CDR3 sequence is 13 residues long. Germline V gene data show CDR1 as SGHNT and CDR2 as YENEEA.

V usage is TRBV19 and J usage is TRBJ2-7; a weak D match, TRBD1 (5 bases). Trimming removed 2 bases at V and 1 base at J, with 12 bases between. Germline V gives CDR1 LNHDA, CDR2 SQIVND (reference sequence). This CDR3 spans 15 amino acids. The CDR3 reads CASSIRQTLSYEQYF. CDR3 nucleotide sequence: TGTGCCAGTAGTATACGACAGACCCTTTCCTACGAGCAGTACTTC.

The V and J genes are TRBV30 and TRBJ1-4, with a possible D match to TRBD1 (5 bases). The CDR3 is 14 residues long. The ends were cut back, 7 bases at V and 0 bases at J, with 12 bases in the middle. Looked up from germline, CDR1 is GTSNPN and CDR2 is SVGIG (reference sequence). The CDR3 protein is CAFAGPTTNEKLFF. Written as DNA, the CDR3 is TGTGCCTTTGCGGGACCTACAACTAATGAAAAACTGTTTTTT.

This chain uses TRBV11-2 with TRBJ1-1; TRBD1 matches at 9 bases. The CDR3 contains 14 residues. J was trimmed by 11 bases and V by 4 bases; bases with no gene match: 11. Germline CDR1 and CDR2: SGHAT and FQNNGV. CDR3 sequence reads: CASSSGTGSGTAFF. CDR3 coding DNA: TGTGCCAGCAGCTCCGGGACAGGGTCGGGTACGGCTTTCTTT.

The CDR3 DNA reads as TGTGCCAGCAGCTTGGGGTTAGCGGGGTACCAATACCAAGAGACCCAGTACTTC. Protein: CASSLGLAGYQYQETQYF. The rearrangement joins TRBV5-4 to TRBJ2-5; 8 positions match TRBD2. Germline V lookup: CDR1 SGHNT, CDR2 YYREEE (reference sequence). J lost 0 bases, V lost 0 bases, and 10 bases had no gene match. CDR3 length equals 18 residues.